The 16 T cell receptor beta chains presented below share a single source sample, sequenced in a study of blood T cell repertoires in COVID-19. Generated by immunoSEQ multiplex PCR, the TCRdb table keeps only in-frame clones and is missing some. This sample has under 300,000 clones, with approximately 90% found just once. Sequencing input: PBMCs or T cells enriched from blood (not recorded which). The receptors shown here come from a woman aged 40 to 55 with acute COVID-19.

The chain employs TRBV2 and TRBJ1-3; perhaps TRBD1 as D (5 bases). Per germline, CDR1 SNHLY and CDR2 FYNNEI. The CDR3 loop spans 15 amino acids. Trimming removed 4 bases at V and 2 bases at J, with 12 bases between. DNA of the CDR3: TGTGCCAGCAGTGCTGGGAGGGGCGCTGGAAACACCATATATTTT. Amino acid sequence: CASSAGRGAGNTIYF.

In nucleotides, the CDR3 is TGTGCCAGCTTGGACAGGGATTATAATTCACCCCTCCACTTT. Translating it yields CASLDRDYNSPLHF. J is TRBJ1-6 and V is TRBV28; TRBD1 matches 8 bases. Germline values: CDR1 MDHEN, CDR2 SYDVKM. This CDR3 has 14 amino acids. With 8 bases clipped from V and 4 bases from J, the junction kept 4 bases outside the gene matches.

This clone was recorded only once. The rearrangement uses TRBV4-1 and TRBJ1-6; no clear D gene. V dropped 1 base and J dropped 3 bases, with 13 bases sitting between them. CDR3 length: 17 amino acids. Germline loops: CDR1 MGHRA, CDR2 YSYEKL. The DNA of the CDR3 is TGCGCCAGCAGCCAAGGCCCCCAGCGAGACTATAATTCACCCCTCCACTTT. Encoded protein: CASSQGPQRDYNSPLHF.

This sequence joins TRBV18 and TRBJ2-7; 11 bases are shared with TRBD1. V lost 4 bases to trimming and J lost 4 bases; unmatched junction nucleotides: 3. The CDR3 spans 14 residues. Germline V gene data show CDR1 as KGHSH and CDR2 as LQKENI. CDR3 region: CASSRGQGAYEQYF. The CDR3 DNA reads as TGTGCCAGCTCACGCGGACAGGGGGCATACGAGCAGTACTTC.

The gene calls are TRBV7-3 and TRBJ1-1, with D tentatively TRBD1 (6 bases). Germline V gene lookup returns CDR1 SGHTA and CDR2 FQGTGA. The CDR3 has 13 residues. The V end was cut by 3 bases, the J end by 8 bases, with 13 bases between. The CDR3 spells CASSLMDSDEAFF. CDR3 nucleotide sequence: TGTGCCAGCAGCTTGATGGACAGCGACGAAGCTTTCTTT.

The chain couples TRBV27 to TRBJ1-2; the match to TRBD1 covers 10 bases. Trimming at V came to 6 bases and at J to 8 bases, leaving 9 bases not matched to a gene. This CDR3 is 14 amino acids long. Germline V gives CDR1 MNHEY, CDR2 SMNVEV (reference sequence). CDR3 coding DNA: TGTGCCAGCAGGGCCTGGGACAGGGGCGAAGGCTACACCTTC. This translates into CASRAWDRGEGYTF.

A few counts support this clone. The CDR3 here is CASSRPPYEQYF. The CDR3 nucleotides are TGTGCCAGCAGTCGTCCTCCCTACGAGCAGTACTTC. The J gene is TRBJ2-7, the V gene TRBV28; D gene ambiguous. V was shortened by 5 bases and J by 2 bases, with 7 bases between the two germline ends. This CDR3 region has 12 residues. Germline V lookup: CDR1 MDHEN, CDR2 SYDVKM. Drawing the rest from reference TRBV28 and TRBJ2-7, the complete variable domain is DVKVTQSSRYLVKRTGEKVFLECVQDMDHENMFWYRQDPGLGLRLIYFSYDVKMKEKGDIPEGYSVSREKKERFSLILESASTNQTSMYLCASSRPPYEQYFGPGTRLTVT.

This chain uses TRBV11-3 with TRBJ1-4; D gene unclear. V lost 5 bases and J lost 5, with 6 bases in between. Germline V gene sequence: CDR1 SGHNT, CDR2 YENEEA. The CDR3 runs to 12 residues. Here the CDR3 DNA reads TGTGCCAGCAGCCGTTCGAATGAAAAACTGTTTTTT. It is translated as CASSRSNEKLFF.

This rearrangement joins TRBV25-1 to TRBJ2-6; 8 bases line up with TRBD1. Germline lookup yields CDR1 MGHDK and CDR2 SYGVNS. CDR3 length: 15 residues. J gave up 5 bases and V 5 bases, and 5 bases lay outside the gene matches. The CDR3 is CASSNQGARANVLTF. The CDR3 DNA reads TGTGCCAGCAGTAATCAGGGGGCCCGGGCCAACGTCCTGACTTTC.

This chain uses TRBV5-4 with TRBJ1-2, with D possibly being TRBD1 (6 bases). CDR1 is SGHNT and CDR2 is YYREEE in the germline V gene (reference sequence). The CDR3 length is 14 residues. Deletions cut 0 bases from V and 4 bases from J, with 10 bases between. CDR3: CASSLGGTSYGYTF. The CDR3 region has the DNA TGTGCCAGCAGCTTGGGAGGGACAAGCTATGGCTACACCTTC. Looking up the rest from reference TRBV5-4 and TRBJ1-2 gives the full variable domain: ETGVTQSPTHLIKTRGQQVTLRCSSQSGHNTVSWYQQALGQGPQFIFQYYREEENGRGNFPPRFSGLQFPNYSSELNVNALELDDSALYLCASSLGGTSYGYTFGSGTRLTVV.

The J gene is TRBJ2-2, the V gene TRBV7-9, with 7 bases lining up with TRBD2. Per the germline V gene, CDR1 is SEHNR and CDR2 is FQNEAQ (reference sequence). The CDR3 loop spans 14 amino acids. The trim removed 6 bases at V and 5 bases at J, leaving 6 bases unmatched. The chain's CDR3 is CASRTFGGTGELFF. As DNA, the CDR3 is TGTGCCAGCAGAACCTTCGGGGGGACCGGGGAGCTGTTTTTT.

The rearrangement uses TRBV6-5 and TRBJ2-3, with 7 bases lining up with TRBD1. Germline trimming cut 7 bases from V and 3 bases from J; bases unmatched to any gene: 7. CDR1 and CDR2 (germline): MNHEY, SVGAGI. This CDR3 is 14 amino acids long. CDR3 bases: TGTGCCAGCACCCAGAGGGGACAGACAGATACGCAGTATTTT. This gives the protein CASTQRGQTDTQYF.

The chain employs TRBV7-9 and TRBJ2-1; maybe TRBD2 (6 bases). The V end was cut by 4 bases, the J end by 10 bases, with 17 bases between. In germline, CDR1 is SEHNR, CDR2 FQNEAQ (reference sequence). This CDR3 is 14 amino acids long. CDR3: CASSSPEGLKEQFF. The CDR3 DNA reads TGTGCCAGCAGCTCGCCGGAGGGCCTGAAGGAGCAGTTCTTC.

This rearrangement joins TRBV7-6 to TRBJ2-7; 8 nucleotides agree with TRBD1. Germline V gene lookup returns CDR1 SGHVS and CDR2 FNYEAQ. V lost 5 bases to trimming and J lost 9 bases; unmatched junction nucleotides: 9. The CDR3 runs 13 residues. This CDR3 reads CASSDRQGKGQYF. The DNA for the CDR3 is TGTGCCAGCAGCGATAGACAGGGGAAAGGGCAGTACTTC.

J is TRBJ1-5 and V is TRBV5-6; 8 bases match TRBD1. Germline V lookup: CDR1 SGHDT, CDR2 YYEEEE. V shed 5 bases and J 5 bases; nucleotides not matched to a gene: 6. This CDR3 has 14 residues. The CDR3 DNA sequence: TGTGCCAGCAGTTCAGGGACAGGATATCAGCCCCAGCATTTT. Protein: CASSSGTGYQPQHF. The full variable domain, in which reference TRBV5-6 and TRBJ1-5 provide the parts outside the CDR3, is DAGVTQSPTHLIKTRGQQVTLRCSPKSGHDTVSWYQQALGQGPQFIFQYYEEEERQRGNFPDRFSGHQFPNYSSELNVNALLLGDSALYLCASSSGTGYQPQHFGDGTRLSIL.

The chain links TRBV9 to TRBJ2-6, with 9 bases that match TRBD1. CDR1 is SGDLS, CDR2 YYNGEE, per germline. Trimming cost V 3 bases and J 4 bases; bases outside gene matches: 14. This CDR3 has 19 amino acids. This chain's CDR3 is CASSAPRGQGVPGANVLTF. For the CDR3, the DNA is TGTGCCAGCAGCGCCCCTAGGGGACAGGGAGTCCCCGGGGCCAACGTCCTGACTTTC.